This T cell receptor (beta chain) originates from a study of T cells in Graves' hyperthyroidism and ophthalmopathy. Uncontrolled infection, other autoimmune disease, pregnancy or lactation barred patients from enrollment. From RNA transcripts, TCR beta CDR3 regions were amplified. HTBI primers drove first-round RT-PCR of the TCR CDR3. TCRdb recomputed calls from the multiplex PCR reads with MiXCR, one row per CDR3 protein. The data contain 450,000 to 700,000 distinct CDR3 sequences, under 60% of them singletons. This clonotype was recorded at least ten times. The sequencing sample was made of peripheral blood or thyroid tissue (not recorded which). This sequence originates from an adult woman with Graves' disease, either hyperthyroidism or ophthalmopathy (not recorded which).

The CDR3 reads CALKVEGYTF. CDR3 in DNA: TGTGCCTTAAAGGTGGAGGGCTACACCTTC. J is TRBJ1-2 and V is TRBV30, with D unresolved. The CDR3 loop spans 10 amino acids. V was shortened by 7 bases and J by 8 bases, with 11 bases between the two germline ends. The V gene's germline CDR1 is GTSNPN and CDR2 SVGIG (reference sequence).